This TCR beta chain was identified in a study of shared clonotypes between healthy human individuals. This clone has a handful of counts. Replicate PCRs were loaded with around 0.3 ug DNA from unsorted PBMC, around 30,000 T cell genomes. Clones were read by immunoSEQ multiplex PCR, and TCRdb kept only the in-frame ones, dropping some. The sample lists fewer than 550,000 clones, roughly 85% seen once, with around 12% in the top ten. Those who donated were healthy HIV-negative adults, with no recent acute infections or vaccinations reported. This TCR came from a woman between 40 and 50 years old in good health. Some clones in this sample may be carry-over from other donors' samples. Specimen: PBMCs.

CDR3 nucleotide sequence: TGTGCCAGCAGTCGACTAGCGGGAGGCTACGAGCAGTACTTC. As protein: CASSRLAGGYEQYF. The chain uses TRBV6-1 and TRBJ2-5, with 13 bases identical to TRBD2. The J call is uncertain, as TRBJ2-7 better fits the DNA end. Germline V gene sequence: CDR1 MNHNS, CDR2 SASEGT. CDR3 size: 14 residues.